The 32 T cell receptor beta chains presented below share a single source sample, sequenced in a study of T cells in Graves' hyperthyroidism and ophthalmopathy. From RNA transcripts, TCR beta CDR3 regions were amplified. The HTBI primer set drove a first-round RT-PCR of the TCR CDR3. Using its own MiXCR run on the multiplex PCR reads, TCRdb lists one record per CDR3 protein. The data show roughly 700,000 distinct CDR3 sequences, roughly a sixth seen once. Sequenced: blood. These receptors were obtained from a man aged 50 or older with Graves' hyperthyroidism.

This clonotype was recorded at least ten times. The genes are TRBV27 and TRBJ1-3; D unresolved. The germline V gene encodes CDR1 MNHEY and CDR2 SMNVEV (reference sequence). V dropped 9 bases and J dropped 8 bases, with 17 bases sitting between them. This CDR3 comprises 13 residues. The CDR3 bases are TGTGCCAGTCGGTCACGGTCTGGCGACACCATATATTTT. It specifies CASRSRSGDTIYF.

This clonotype appeared many times. The chain couples TRBV11-2 to TRBJ2-7; 8 nucleotides agree with TRBD2. Germline loops: CDR1 SGHAT, CDR2 FQNNGV. This CDR3 is built from 15 residues. V lost 4 bases, J lost 7 bases, and 12 bases stayed unmatched. This chain's CDR3 is CASSSSGAAGGEQYF. The CDR3 bases are TGTGCCAGCAGCTCCTCAGGGGCGGCGGGGGGAGAGCAGTACTTC.

As for this clonotype: This may come from a read error, since a much larger clone is one base off. This chain connects TRBV28 to TRBJ2-7, with TRBD2 matching 10 bases. Germline CDR1 reads MDHEN; CDR2 reads SYDVKM. V lost 5 bases, J lost 6 bases, and 13 bases stayed unmatched. The CDR3 contains 16 residues. The CDR3 nucleotides are TGTGCCAGCAGTCCCGCTAGGACTAGCGGAACCTGCGAGCAGTACTTC. It encodes CASSPARTSGTCEQYF.

This clonotype has more than one count but fewer than ten. The rearrangement uses TRBV30 and TRBJ2-1; D unresolved. V was cut by 5 bases and J by 6 bases, with 11 bases left in between. Germline values: CDR1 GTSNPN, CDR2 SVGIG (reference sequence). The length of the CDR3 is 12 residues. The CDR3 DNA follows: TGTGCCTGGGGACGGATTCTCAATGAGCAGTTCTTC. Amino acids: CAWGRILNEQFF.

The rearrangement links TRBV24-1 to TRBJ2-1; a weak D match, TRBD1 (6 bases). Germline assignment: CDR1 KGHDR and CDR2 SFDVKD. V was cut by 2 bases and J by 4 bases, with 17 bases left in between. The CDR3 is made up of 17 amino acids. CDR3 protein: CATSDSSGTLLYNEQFF. The CDR3 DNA reads as TGTGCCACCAGTGATTCATCCGGGACACTATTATACAATGAGCAGTTCTTC.

The rearrangement joins TRBV12-3 or TRBV12-4 to TRBJ2-1; 9 nucleotides agree with TRBD1. CDR3 length: 20 amino acids. The J segment lost 0 bases and the V segment lost 5 bases, leaving 17 bases of the junction unmatched. CDR3 coding DNA: TGTGCCAGCAGTCCCGGACAGGGGTTCTTGGGAGGGCCCTCCTACAATGAGCAGTTCTTC. It specifies CASSPGQGFLGGPSYNEQFF.

CDR3 amino acids: CASFTDRSNTEAFF. CDR3 in DNA: TGTGCCAGTTTTACAGACAGGTCGAACACTGAAGCTTTCTTT. This chain connects TRBV19 to TRBJ1-1, with a weak D call TRBD1 (6 bases). V was trimmed by 8 bases and J by 1 base, leaving 14 bases between them. In germline, CDR1 is LNHDA, CDR2 SQIVND (reference sequence). The CDR3 contains 14 residues.

The chain is built from TRBV15 and TRBJ1-3; D might be TRBD1 (5 bases). The CDR3 loop spans 15 amino acids. CDR1 and CDR2 from the germline V gene are LNHNV and YYDKDF (reference sequence). Trimming pared 0 bases from V and 2 bases from J, leaving 8 bases between. CDR3 nucleotides: TGTGCCACCAGCAGAGACAGGGTCGCTGGAAACACCATATATTTT. Its protein product is CATSRDRVAGNTIYF.

This clonotype was counted only a few times. The chain employs TRBV7-2 and TRBJ2-2, with TRBD1 as a possible D gene (6 bases). CDR1 and CDR2 from the germline V gene are SGHTA and FQGNSA. V was pared by 4 bases and J by 4 bases, with 13 bases between. The CDR3 totals 15 residues. CDR3 nucleotide sequence: TGTGCCAGCAGCTCCTTCTGGACAGCCACCGGGGAGCTGTTTTTT. This sequence encodes CASSSFWTATGELFF.

The V gene is TRBV30, the J gene TRBJ2-4, with D maybe TRBD2 (6 bases). The ends were cut back, 3 bases at V and 2 bases at J, with 14 bases in the middle. CDR1 and CDR2 from the germline V gene are GTSNPN and SVGIG (reference sequence). This CDR3 comprises 15 residues. The CDR3 DNA reads as TGTGCCTGGAGCCAAGGAGGGGCGACCAAAAACATTCAGTACTTC. This codes for CAWSQGGATKNIQYF.

V usage is TRBV7-2 and J usage is TRBJ2-5; the D gene is possibly TRBD2 (5 bases). From germline, CDR1 is SGHTA and CDR2 FQGNSA. V gave up 2 bases and J gave up 1 base, with 17 bases separating them. CDR3 length: 17 amino acids. CDR3 sequence reads: CASSLRVQAGRQETQYF. The CDR3, as DNA: TGTGCCAGCAGCTTAAGGGTCCAGGCGGGCCGCCAAGAGACCCAGTACTTC.

This clonotype was seen ten or more times. V usage is TRBV5-5 and J usage is TRBJ2-1; TRBD1 agrees at 11 bases. Germline V gene sequence: CDR1 SGHKS, CDR2 YYEKEE (reference sequence). V was clipped by 3 bases and J by 6 bases; unmatched bases: 14. The CDR3 sequence is 18 residues long. In nucleotides, the CDR3 is TGTGCCAGCAGCTCCAGCTTCCGGACAGGGGGCGCATTCAATGAGCAGTTCTTC. It translates to CASSSSFRTGGAFNEQFF.

The V call is TRBV12-3 or TRBV12-4, the J call TRBJ2-6; D gene ambiguous. This CDR3 region has 15 residues. V dropped 4 bases and J dropped 1 base, with 8 bases sitting between them. DNA of the CDR3: TGTGCCAGCAGTTGGACGGAATCTGGGGCCAACGTCCTGACTTTC. This codes for CASSWTESGANVLTF.

This clonotype occurred a few times. The chain joins TRBV7-2 to TRBJ2-7; TRBD2 aligns across 9 bases. Germline V lookup: CDR1 SGHTA, CDR2 FQGNSA. The junction had 11 bases not matched to a gene; V was cut back by 5 bases and J by 0 bases. The CDR3 runs 17 residues. This CDR3 reads CASSTYSGLAVSYEQYF. As DNA, the CDR3 is TGTGCCAGCAGCACATACTCGGGACTAGCTGTCTCCTACGAGCAGTACTTC. The whole variable domain, filled in from reference TRBV7-2 and TRBJ2-7, reads GAGVSQSPSNKVTEKGKDVELRCDPISGHTALYWYRQSLGQGLEFLIYFQGNSAPDKSGLPSDRFSAERTGGSVSTLTIQRTQQEDSAVYLCASSTYSGLAVSYEQYFGPGTRLTVT.

This clonotype has at least ten counts. The chain is built from TRBV11-2 and TRBJ1-2, with D possibly being TRBD1 (5 bases). V lost 5 bases, J lost 3 bases, and 25 bases lay in between. The CDR3 runs to 18 residues. Germline V CDR1 and CDR2: SGHAT, FQNNGV. CDR3 in amino acids: CASSGSEWDRGLDYGYTF. As DNA, the CDR3 is TGTGCCAGCAGCGGATCGGAGTGGGACCGAGGACTTGACTATGGCTACACCTTC.

This clonotype was seen at least ten times. The chain carries TRBV28 and TRBJ1-4; D perhaps matches TRBD1 (5 bases). Germline V lookup: CDR1 MDHEN, CDR2 SYDVKM. The V end was cut by 2 bases, the J end by 8 bases, with 12 bases between. The length of the CDR3 is 14 residues. The CDR3 DNA follows: TGTGCCAGCAGTTTAACAGAGGGGATCGAAAAACTGTTTTTT. This gives the protein CASSLTEGIEKLFF.

There are many counts of this clonotype. The J gene is TRBJ2-5, the V gene TRBV20-1; 7 nucleotides agree with TRBD1. After removal of 4 bases from V and 4 bases from J, the junction contained 6 bases not matched to a gene. This CDR3 region has 13 residues. Germline V gene data show CDR1 as DFQATT and CDR2 as SNEGSKA (reference sequence). CDR3 residues: CSATKQGRETQYF. The CDR3, as DNA: TGCAGTGCTACAAAACAGGGGCGAGAGACCCAGTACTTC.

In its sample, this clonotype was seen a few times. The chain joins TRBV6-1 to TRBJ2-7, with TRBD2 as a possible D gene (5 bases). This CDR3 contains 15 residues. The V end was cut by 6 bases, the J end by 1 base, with 16 bases between. The V gene's germline CDR1 is MNHNS and CDR2 SASEGT. The CDR3 sequence is CASRTTPEESYEQYF. The CDR3 DNA is TGTGCCAGCAGAACCACCCCGGAGGAATCCTACGAGCAGTACTTC.

The chain recombines TRBV5-4 with TRBJ1-2; D unresolved. This CDR3 has 13 residues. Trimming removed 1 base at V and 4 bases at J, with 8 bases between. CDR1 is SGHNT and CDR2 is YYREEE in the germline V gene (reference sequence). In DNA form, the CDR3 reads TGTGCCAGCAGCTTGCCCAGCCTCTATGGCTACACCTTC. This codes for CASSLPSLYGYTF.

The sample holds many counts of this clonotype. V is TRBV11-2 and J is TRBJ2-5; TRBD2 agrees at 9 bases. The V gene end was trimmed by 4 bases and the J gene end by 5 bases; junction bases not matched to a gene: 8. The germline V gene has CDR1 SGHAT and CDR2 FQNNGV. This CDR3 has 15 amino acids. The CDR3 DNA sequence: TGTGCCAGCAGCTGGCGGGGGGGCGGAGGGGAGACCCAGTACTTC. Protein: CASSWRGGGGETQYF.

For this clonotype: With a much larger clone just one base away, this may be a read error. The CDR3, as DNA: TGTGCCAGCAGTTTACAATCGGGTGGGGCAGAGACCCGGTACTTC. Encoded protein: CASSLQSGGAETRYF. This rearrangement joins TRBV12-3 or TRBV12-4 to TRBJ2-5; perhaps TRBD1 as D (5 bases). The CDR3 spans 15 residues.

This clonotype came up once. The gene calls are TRBV19 and TRBJ2-1; a weak D match, TRBD2 (5 bases). Trimming removed 6 bases from V and 0 bases from J, with 9 bases in between. The CDR3 loop spans 14 amino acids. Germline V CDR1 and CDR2: LNHDA, SQIVND (reference sequence). This chain's CDR3 is CASSSGFSYNEQFF. In DNA, the CDR3 is TGTGCCAGTAGCAGCGGATTCTCCTACAATGAGCAGTTCTTC.

This chain links TRBV7-8 with TRBJ2-7; D possibly uses TRBD1 or TRBD2 (5 bases each). The V end lost 0 bases, the J end lost 5 bases, and 17 bases lay between the germline ends. The CDR3 has 16 amino acids. Germline-derived CDR1 and CDR2 are SGHVS and FQNEAQ. The DNA for the CDR3 is TGTGCCAGCAGCTTAGCCGGGACGTTGGCCCCCCACGAGCAGTACTTC. It yields the protein CASSLAGTLAPHEQYF.

This clonotype has at least ten counts. The V call is TRBV28, the J call TRBJ2-5, with 9 bases aligning to TRBD1. The ends lost 5 bases at V and 4 bases at J; junction bases unmatched: 8. Germline loops: CDR1 MDHEN, CDR2 SYDVKM. The CDR3 length is 15 residues. The CDR3 loop is CASSRPTGGRETQYF. For the CDR3, the DNA is TGTGCCAGCAGTCGCCCGACAGGGGGAAGAGAGACCCAGTACTTC.

The chain employs TRBV5-1 and TRBJ2-7; no clear D. Trimming took 9 bases from V and 1 from J, leaving 17 bases between them. Germline loops: CDR1 SGHRS, CDR2 YFSETQ. This CDR3 is built from 14 residues. The CDR3 region has the DNA TGCGCCATCGATCGTTTGAGGCTGTCCTACGAGCAGTACTTC. Protein: CAIDRLRLSYEQYF.

With respect to this clonotype: A read error may account for a junction end that differs from germline. The chain carries TRBV11-2 and TRBJ2-1, with D possibly called TRBD1 or TRBD2 (5 bases each). The CDR3 is 13 amino acids. Per germline, CDR1 SGHAT and CDR2 FQNNGV. The CDR3 spells CASSLGRGNEQCF. The CDR3 bases are TGTGCCAGCAGCTTAGGACGGGGCAATGAGCAGTGCTTC. The variable domain in full, completed from reference TRBV11-2 and TRBJ2-1, reads EAGVAQSPRYKIIEKRQSVAFWCNPISGHATLYWYQQILGQGPKLLIQFQNNGVVDDSQLPKDRFSAERLKGVDSTLKIQPAKLEDSAVYLCASSLGRGNEQCFGPGTRLTVL.

This clonotype was seen repeatedly, ten times or more. The chain couples TRBV12-3 or TRBV12-4 to TRBJ2-1; D is perhaps TRBD2 (5 bases). V dropped 4 bases and J dropped 4 bases, with 14 bases sitting between them. CDR3 length equals 15 residues. CDR3: CASSYDYAFYNEQFF. The CDR3 DNA reads TGTGCCAGCAGTTACGACTATGCCTTTTACAATGAGCAGTTCTTC.

This clonotype was observed many times. The chain employs TRBV20-1 and TRBJ2-5, with 14 bases lining up with TRBD2. Germline values: CDR1 DFQATT, CDR2 SNEGSKA (reference sequence). The V segment lost 3 bases and the J segment 4 bases; nucleotides outside the gene matches: 4. This CDR3 is built from 15 residues. The CDR3 bases are TGCAGTGCTAGGAGTGGGACTAGCGGGAGAGAGACCCAGTACTTC. It is translated as CSARSGTSGRETQYF.

This clonotype has only a few counts. The rearrangement links TRBV2 to TRBJ1-6; a possible D gene is TRBD1 (5 bases). Per the germline V gene, CDR1 is SNHLY and CDR2 is FYNNEI. This CDR3 region has 14 residues. Trimming removed 2 bases at V and 9 bases at J, with 11 bases between. The CDR3, as DNA: TGTGCCAGCAGTGAAACATACAGGATTTCACCCCTCCACTTT. Encoded protein: CASSETYRISPLHF.

The chain has TRBV6-2 or TRBV6-3 and TRBJ2-5; possibly TRBD2 for D (6 bases). V gave up 6 bases and J gave up 5 bases, with 10 bases separating them. The CDR3 runs 12 residues. Germline values: CDR1 MNHEY, CDR2 SVGEGT. The CDR3 is CASRTSLETQYF. CDR3 bases: TGTGCCAGCAGGACTAGTCTGGAGACCCAGTACTTC.

This sequence joins TRBV7-9 and TRBJ1-5; D may be TRBD1 (5 bases). This CDR3 region has 15 residues. Germline assignment: CDR1 SEHNR and CDR2 FQNEAQ (reference sequence). V was pared by 4 bases and J by 2 bases, with 12 bases between. DNA of the CDR3: TGTGCCAGCAGCTACTCACGGGGGGGCAATCAGCCCCAGCATTTT. As protein: CASSYSRGGNQPQHF.

This clonotype was recorded a few times. The DNA for the CDR3 is TGTGCCAGCAGCCTAGGTCCTTCCTTCTATGGCTACACCTTC. It translates to CASSLGPSFYGYTF. The chain carries TRBV7-9 and TRBJ1-2; D not resolved. V dropped 5 bases and J dropped 4 bases, with 14 bases sitting between them. CDR3 length: 14 residues. Germline V CDR1 and CDR2: SEHNR, FQNEAQ (reference sequence).